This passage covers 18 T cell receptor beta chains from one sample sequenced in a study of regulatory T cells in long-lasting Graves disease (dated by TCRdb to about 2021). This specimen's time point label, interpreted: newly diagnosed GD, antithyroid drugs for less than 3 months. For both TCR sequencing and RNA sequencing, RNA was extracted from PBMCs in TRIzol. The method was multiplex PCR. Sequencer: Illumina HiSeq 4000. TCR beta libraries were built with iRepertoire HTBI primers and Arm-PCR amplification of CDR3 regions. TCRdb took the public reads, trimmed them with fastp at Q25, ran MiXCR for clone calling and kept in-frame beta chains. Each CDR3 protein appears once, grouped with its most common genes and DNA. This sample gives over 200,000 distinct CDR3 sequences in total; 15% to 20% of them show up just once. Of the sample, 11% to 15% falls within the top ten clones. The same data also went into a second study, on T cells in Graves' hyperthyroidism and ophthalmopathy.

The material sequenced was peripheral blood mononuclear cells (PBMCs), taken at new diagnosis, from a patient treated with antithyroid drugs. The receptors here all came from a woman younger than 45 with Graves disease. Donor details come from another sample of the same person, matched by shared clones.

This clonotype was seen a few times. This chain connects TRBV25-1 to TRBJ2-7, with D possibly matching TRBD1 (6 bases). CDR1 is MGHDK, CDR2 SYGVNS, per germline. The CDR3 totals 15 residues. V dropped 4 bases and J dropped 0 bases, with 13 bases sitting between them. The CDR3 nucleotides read TGTGCCAGCAGTGGACAGGACGGAAACTCCTACGAGCAGTACTTC. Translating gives CASSGQDGNSYEQYF.

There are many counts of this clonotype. CDR3 sequence: CSAPQPGQETYEQYF. The CDR3, as DNA: TGCAGTGCACCCCAACCGGGACAGGAGACCTACGAGCAGTACTTC. The V gene is TRBV20-1, the J gene TRBJ2-7, with 8 bases identical to TRBD1. This CDR3 region has 15 residues. Trimming cost V 6 bases and J 2 bases; bases outside gene matches: 12. CDR1 DFQATT and CDR2 SNEGSKA come from the germline V gene (reference sequence).

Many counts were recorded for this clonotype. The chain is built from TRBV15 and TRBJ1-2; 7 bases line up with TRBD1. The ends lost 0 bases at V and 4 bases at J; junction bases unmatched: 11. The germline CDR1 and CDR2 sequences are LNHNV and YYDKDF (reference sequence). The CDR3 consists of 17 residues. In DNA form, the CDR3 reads TGTGCCACCAGCAGAGATTGGGACAGCCGTCGCCTCTATGGCTACACCTTC. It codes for CATSRDWDSRRLYGYTF.

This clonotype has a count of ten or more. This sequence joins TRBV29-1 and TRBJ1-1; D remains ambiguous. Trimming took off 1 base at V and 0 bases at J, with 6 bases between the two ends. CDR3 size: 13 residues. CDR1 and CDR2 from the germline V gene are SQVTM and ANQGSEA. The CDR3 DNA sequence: TGCAGCGTTGAAGTAGGCATGAACACTGAAGCTTTCTTT. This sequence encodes CSVEVGMNTEAFF.

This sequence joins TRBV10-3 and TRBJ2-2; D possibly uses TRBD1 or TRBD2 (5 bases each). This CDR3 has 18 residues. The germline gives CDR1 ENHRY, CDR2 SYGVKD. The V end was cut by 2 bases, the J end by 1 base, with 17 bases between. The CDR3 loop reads CAISEPGAEDGNTGELFF. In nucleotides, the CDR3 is TGTGCCATCAGTGAGCCTGGGGCGGAGGATGGGAACACCGGGGAGCTGTTTTTT.

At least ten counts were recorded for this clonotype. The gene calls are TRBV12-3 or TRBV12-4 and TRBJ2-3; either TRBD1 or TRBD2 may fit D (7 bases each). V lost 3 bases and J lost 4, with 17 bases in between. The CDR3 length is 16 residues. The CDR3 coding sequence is TGTGCCAGCAGTTTTGGGGAGACAGGGAGGGCAGATACGCAGTATTTT. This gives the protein CASSFGETGRADTQYF.

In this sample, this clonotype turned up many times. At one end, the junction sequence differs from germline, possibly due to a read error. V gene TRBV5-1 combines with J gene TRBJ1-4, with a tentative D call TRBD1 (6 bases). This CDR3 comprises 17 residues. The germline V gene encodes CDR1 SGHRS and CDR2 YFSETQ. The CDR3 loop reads CASSLGAGVPAGEKLFF. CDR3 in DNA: TGTGCCAGCAGCTTGGGGGCAGGGGTCCCGGCCGGGGAAAAACTGTTTTTT.

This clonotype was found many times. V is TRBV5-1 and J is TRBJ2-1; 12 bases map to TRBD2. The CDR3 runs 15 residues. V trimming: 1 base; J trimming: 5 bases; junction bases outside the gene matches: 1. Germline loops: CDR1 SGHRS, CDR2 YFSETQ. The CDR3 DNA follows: TGCGCCAGCAGCTTGCTAGCGGGGGGGAACAATGAGCAGTTCTTC. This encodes CASSLLAGGNNEQFF.

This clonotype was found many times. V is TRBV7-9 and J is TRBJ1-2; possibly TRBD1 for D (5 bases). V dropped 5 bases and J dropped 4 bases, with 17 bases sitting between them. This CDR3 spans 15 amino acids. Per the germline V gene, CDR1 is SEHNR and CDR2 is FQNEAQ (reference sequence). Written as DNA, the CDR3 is TGTGCCAGCAGCCCGCCCAACAGGATTGTCTATGGCTACACCTTC. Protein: CASSPPNRIVYGYTF.

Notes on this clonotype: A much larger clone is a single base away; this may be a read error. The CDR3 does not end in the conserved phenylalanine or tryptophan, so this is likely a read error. CDR3 in amino acids: CASTLTGPDSPLHL. The CDR3 region has the DNA TGTGCCAGCACCTTGACAGGGCCTGATTCACCCCTCCACCTT. This chain uses TRBV12-3 or TRBV12-4 with TRBJ1-6, with 7 positions matching TRBD1. The trim removed 7 bases at V and 8 bases at J, leaving 8 bases unmatched. There are 14 residues in the CDR3.

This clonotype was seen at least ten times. CDR3 DNA sequence: TGTGCCATCGCCGCGGGGGGAACAGATACGCAGTATTTT. Its protein is CAIAAGGTDTQYF. The chain uses TRBV11-2 and TRBJ2-3, with 8 positions matching TRBD2. V was pared by 10 bases and J by 3 bases, with 6 bases of the junction left unmatched. Germline assignment: CDR1 SGHAT and CDR2 FQNNGV. This CDR3 is 13 amino acids long.

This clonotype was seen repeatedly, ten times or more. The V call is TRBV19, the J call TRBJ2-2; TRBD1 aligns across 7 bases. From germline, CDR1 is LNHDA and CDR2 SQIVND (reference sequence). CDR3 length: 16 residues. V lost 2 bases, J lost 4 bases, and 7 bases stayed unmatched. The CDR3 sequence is CASSIPGQRITGELFF. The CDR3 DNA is TGTGCCAGTAGTATACCGGGACAGCGTATCACCGGGGAGCTGTTTTTT.

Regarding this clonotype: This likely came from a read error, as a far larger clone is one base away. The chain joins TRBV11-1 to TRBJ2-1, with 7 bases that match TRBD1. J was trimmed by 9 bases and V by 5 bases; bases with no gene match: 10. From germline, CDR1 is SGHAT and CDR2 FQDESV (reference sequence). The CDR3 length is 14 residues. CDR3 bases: TGTGCCAGCAGCCTTAGCAGGGGGAGCAGTGAGCAGTTCTTC. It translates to CASSLSRGSSEQFF.

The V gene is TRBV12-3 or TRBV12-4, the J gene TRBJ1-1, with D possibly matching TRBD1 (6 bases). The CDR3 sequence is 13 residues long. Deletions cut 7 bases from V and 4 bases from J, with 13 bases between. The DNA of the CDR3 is TGTGCCAGCATCCCCCGCAGGGGCACTGAAGCTTTCTTT. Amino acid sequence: CASIPRRGTEAFF.

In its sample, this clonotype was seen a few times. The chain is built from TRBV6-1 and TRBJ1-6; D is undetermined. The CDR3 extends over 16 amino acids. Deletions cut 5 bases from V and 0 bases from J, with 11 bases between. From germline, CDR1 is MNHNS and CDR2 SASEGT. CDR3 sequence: CASSTRTSSYNSPLHF. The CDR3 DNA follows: TGTGCCAGCAGTACGAGAACCAGCTCCTATAATTCACCCCTCCACTTT.

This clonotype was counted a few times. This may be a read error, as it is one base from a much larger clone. CDR3: CAGSLSSNQPQHF. The CDR3 DNA sequence: TGTGCCGGCAGTTTATCTAGCAATCAGCCCCAGCATTTT. The chain links TRBV27 to TRBJ1-5, with D hard to call. Germline lookup yields CDR1 MNHEY and CDR2 SMNVEV (reference sequence). The CDR3 totals 13 residues.

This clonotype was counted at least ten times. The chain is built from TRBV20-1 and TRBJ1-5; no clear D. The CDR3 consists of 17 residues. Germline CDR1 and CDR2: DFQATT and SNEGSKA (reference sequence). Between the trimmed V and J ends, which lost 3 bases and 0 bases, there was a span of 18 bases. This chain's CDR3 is CSASPIPGSPSNQPQHF. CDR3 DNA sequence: TGCAGTGCTAGTCCCATCCCGGGGAGTCCTAGCAATCAGCCCCAGCATTTT.

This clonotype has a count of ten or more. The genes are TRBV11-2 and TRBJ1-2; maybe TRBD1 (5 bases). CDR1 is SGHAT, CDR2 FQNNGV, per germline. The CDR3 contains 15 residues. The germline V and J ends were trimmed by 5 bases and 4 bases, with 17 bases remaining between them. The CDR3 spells CASSQPRTRPYGYTF. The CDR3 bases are TGTGCCAGCAGCCAGCCCCGGACAAGGCCCTATGGCTACACCTTC.